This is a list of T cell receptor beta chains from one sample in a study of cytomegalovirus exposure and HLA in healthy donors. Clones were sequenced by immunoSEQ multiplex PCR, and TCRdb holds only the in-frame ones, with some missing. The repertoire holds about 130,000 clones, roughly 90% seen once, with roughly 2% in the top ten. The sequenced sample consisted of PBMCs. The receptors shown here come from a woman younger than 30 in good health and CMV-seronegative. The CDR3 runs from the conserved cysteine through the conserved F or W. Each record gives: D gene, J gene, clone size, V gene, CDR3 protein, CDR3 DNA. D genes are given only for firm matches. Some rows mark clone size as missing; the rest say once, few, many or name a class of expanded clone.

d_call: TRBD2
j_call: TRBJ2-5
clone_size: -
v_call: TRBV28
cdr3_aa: CASSVAGVSQETQYF
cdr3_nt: TGTGCCAGCAGCGTAGCGGGAGTTTCCCAAGAGACCCAGTACTTC

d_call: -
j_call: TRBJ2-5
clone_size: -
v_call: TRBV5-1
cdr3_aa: CASSLGQEETQYF
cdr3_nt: TGCGCCAGCAGCTTGGGACAGGAAGAGACCCAGTACTTC

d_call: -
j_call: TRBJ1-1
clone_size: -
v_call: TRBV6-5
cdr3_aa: CASSPGHRPGTEAFF
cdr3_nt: TGTGCCAGCAGTCCGGGACATCGCCCGGGGACTGAAGCTTTCTTT

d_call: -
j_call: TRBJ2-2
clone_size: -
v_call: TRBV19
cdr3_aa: CASSIAGAGGELFF
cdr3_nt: TGTGCCAGTAGTATAGCAGGGGCAGGAGGGGAGCTGTTTTTT

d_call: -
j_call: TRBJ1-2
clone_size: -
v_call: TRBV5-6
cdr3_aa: CASRAAEYGYTF
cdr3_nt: TGTGCCAGCAGGGCGGCGGAATATGGCTACACCTTC

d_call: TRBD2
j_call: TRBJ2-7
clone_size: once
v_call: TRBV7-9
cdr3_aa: CASSSLAGRYEQYF
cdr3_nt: TGTGCCAGCAGCTCCTTAGCGGGAAGGTACGAGCAGTACTTC

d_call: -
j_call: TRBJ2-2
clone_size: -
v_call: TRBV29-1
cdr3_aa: CSVERSPNTGELFF
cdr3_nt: TGCAGCGTTGAGAGATCTCCGAACACCGGGGAGCTGTTTTTT

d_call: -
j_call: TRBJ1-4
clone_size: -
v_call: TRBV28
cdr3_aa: CASSPLYRRGKEKLFF
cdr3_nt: TGTGCCAGCAGCCCCTTATACCGGAGGGGCAAGGAAAAACTGTTTTTT

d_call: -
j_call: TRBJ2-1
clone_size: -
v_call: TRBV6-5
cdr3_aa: CASSYRLAPNEQFF
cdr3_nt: TGTGCCAGCAGTTACCGCCTAGCCCCAAATGAGCAGTTCTTC

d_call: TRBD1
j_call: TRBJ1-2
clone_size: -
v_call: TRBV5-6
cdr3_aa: CASNNRKQGAGYGYTF
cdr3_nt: TGTGCCAGCAACAACCGAAAACAGGGGGCGGGCTATGGCTACACCTTC

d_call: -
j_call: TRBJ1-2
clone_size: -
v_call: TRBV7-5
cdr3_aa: CVRSLMPQGTF
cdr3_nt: TGTGTCAGAAGCTTAATGCCACAGGGGACCTTC

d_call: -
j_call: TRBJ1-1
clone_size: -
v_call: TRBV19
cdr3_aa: CASSQGNTEAFF
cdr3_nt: TGTGCCAGTAGTCAGGGGAACACTGAAGCTTTCTTT

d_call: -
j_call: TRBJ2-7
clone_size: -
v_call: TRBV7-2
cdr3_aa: CASTQGHNYEQYF
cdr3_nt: TGTGCCAGCACCCAGGGACATAACTACGAGCAGTACTTC

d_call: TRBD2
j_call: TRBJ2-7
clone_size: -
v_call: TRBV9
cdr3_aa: CASSGLGGRALGEQYF
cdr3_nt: TGTGCCAGCAGCGGACTAGGCGGGAGGGCTCTAGGGGAGCAGTACTTC

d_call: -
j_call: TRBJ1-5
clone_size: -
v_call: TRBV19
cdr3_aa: CASSIVVRQSNQPQHF
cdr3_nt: TGTGCCAGTAGTATAGTAGTGCGACAGTCCAATCAGCCCCAGCATTTT

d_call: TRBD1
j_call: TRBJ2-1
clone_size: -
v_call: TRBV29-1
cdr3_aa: CSVSETGSYNEQFF
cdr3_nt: TGCAGCGTTTCGGAGACAGGGTCCTACAATGAGCAGTTCTTC

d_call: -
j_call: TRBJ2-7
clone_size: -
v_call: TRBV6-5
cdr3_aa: CASSEFRVVYF
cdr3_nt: TGTGCCAGCAGTGAATTTCGGGTTGTGTACTTC

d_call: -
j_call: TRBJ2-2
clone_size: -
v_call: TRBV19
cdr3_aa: CASSVTGEAGELFF
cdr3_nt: TGTGCCAGTAGTGTAACAGGGGAGGCCGGGGAGCTGTTTTTT

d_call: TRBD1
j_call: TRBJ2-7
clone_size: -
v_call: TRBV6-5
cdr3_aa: CASTGQGDEQYF
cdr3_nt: TGTGCCAGCACGGGACAGGGGGACGAGCAGTACTTC

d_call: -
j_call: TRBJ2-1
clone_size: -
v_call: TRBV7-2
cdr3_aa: CASSLAPWGDNEQFF
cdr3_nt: TGTGCCAGCAGCTTAGCCCCATGGGGGGACAATGAGCAGTTCTTC

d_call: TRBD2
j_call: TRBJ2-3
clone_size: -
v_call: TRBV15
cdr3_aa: CATSSGTSGTSPFTDTQYF
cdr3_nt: TGTGCCACCAGCAGCGGGACTAGCGGGACCTCGCCTTTCACAGATACGCAGTATTTT

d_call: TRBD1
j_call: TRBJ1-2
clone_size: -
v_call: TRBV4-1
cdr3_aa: CASSPARDSLNYGYTF
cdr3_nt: TGCGCCAGCAGCCCGGCGCGGGACAGCTTAAACTATGGCTACACCTTC

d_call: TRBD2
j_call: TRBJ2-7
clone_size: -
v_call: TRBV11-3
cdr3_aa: CASQLAGAYEQYF
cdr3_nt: TGTGCCAGTCAACTAGCGGGAGCCTACGAGCAGTACTTC

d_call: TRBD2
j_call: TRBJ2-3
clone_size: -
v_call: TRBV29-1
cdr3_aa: CSVEGTSGFTDTQYF
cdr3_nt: TGCAGCGTTGAAGGAACTAGCGGATTCACAGATACGCAGTATTTT

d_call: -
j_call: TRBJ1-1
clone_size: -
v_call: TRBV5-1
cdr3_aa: CASSLMGQGDMNTEAFF
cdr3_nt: TGCGCCAGCAGCTTGATGGGGCAGGGTGATATGAACACTGAAGCTTTCTTT

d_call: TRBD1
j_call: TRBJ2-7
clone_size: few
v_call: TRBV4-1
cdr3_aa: CASSQPILGQGEGEQYF
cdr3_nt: TGCGCCAGCAGCCAACCGATTTTGGGACAGGGGGAGGGGGAGCAGTACTTC

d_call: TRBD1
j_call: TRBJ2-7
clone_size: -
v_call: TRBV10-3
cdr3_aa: CAIRTGGSYEQYF
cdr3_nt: TGTGCCATAAGGACAGGGGGCTCATACGAGCAGTACTTC

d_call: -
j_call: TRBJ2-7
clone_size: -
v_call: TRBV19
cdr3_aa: CASSIEIGLAGEQYF
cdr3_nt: TGTGCCAGTAGTATAGAGATAGGGCTCGCGGGGGAGCAGTACTTC

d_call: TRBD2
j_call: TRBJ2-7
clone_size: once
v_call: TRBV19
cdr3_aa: CASSIETSGTYEQYF
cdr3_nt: TGTGCCAGTAGTATCGAGACTAGCGGGACCTACGAGCAGTACTTC

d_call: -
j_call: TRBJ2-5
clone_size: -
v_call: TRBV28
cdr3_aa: CASTPGVRETQYF
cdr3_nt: TGTGCCAGCACCCCGGGGGTGCGAGAGACCCAGTACTTC

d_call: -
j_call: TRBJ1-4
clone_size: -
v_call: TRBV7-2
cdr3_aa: CASSTYSTEKLFF
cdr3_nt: TGTGCCAGCAGCACCTACAGCACTGAAAAACTGTTTTTT

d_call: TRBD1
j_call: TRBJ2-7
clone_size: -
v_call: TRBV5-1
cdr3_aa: CASSLEVGTGGYEQYF
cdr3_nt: TGCGCCAGCAGCTTGGAGGTCGGGACAGGGGGATACGAGCAGTACTTC

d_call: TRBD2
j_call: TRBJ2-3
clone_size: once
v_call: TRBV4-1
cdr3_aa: CASSQEWGLEYTDTQYF
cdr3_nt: TGCGCCAGCAGCCAAGAGTGGGGACTAGAGTACACAGATACGCAGTATTTT

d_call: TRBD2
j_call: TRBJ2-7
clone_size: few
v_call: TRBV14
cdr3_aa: CASSQGVAGSHEQYF
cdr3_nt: TGTGCCAGCAGCCAAGGAGTAGCGGGAAGCCACGAGCAGTACTTC

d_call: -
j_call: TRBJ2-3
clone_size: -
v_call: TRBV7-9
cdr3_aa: CASSPLRLVRAGSTDTQYF
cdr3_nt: TGTGCCAGCAGCCCACTCAGGTTGGTTAGGGCGGGGAGCACAGATACGCAGTATTTT

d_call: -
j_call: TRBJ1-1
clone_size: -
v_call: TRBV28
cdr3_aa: CASSLVPGSGGATEAFF
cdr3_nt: TGTGCCAGCAGTTTAGTTCCAGGGAGCGGAGGGGCCACTGAAGCTTTCTTT

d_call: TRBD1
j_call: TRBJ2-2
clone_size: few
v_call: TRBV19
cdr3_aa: CASSKGQPGGELFF
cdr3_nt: TGTGCCAGTAGTAAGGGACAGCCCGGAGGGGAGCTGTTTTTT

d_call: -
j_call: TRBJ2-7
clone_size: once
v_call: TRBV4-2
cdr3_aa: CASSQELQTYEQYF
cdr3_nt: TGTGCCAGCAGCCAAGAATTACAGACGTACGAGCAGTACTTC

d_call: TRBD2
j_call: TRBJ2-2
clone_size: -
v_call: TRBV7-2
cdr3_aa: CASSWTSGNTGELFF
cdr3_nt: TGTGCCAGCAGCTGGACTAGCGGGAACACCGGGGAGCTGTTTTTT

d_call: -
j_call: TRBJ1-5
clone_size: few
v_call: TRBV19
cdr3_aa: CASIPTAGSNQPQHF
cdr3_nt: TGTGCCAGTATCCCCACGGCAGGGAGCAATCAGCCCCAGCATTTT

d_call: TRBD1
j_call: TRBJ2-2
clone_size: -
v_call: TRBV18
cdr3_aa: CASSQPTGTVIEAGELFF
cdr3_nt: TGTGCCAGCTCACAACCTACTGGGACAGTAATCGAAGCCGGGGAGCTGTTTTTT

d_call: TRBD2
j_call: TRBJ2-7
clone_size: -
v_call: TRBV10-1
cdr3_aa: CASSGPRVAGSYEQYF
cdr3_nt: TGCGCCAGCAGTGGGCCCCGGGTAGCGGGCTCCTACGAGCAGTACTTC

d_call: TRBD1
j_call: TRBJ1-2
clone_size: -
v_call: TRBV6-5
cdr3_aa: CASSYSTGGPYGYTF
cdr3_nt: TGTGCCAGCAGTTACTCTACAGGGGGCCCCTATGGCTACACCTTC

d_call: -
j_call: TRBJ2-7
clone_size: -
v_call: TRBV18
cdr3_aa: CASSPAGISYEQYF
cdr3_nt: TGTGCCAGCTCACCAGCCGGGATTTCCTACGAGCAGTACTTC

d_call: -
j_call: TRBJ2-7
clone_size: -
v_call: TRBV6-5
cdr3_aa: CASSYSAGWGAYEQYF
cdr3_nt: TGTGCCAGCAGTTACTCAGCCGGCTGGGGGGCCTACGAGCAGTACTTC

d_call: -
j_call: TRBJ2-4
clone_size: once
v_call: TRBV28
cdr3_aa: CASRSIQKENIQYF
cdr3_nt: TGTGCCAGCAGGAGTATACAGAAAGAAAACATTCAGTACTTC

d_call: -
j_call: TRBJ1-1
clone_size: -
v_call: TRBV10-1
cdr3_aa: CASSESRADTEAFF
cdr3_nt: TGCGCCAGCAGTGAGTCGCGGGCGGACACTGAAGCTTTCTTT

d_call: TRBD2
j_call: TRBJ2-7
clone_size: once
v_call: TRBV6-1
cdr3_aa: CASSEELAGGEQYF
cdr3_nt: TGTGCCAGCAGTGAGGAACTAGCGGGAGGCGAGCAGTACTTC

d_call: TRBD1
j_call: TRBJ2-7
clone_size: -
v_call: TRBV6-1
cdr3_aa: CASHRGHFWEQYF
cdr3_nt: TGTGCCTCCCACAGGGGACATTTTTGGGAGCAGTACTTC